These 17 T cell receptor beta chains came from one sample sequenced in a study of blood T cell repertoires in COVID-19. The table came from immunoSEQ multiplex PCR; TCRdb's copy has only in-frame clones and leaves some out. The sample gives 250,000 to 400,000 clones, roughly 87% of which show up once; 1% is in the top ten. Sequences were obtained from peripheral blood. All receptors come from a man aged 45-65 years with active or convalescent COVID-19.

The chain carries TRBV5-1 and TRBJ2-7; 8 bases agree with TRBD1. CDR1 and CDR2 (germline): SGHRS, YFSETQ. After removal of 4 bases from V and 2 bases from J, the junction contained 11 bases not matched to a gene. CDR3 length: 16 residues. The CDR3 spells CASSPQLRQGTYEQYF. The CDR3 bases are TGCGCCAGCAGCCCACAATTGAGACAGGGGACCTACGAGCAGTACTTC.

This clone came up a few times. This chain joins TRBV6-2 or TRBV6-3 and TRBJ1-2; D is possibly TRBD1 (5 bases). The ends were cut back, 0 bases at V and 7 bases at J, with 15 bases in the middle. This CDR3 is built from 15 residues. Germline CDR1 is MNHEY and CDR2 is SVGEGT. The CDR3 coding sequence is TGTGCCAGCAGTTACTCTAACAGGCTGCGCGGTGGCTACACCTTC. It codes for CASSYSNRLRGGYTF.

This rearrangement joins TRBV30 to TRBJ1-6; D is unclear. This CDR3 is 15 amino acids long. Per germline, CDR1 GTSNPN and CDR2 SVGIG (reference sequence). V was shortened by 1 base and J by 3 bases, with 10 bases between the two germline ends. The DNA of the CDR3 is TGTGCCTGGAGTGGCGGGTCAGACTATAATTCACCCCTCCACTTT. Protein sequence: CAWSGGSDYNSPLHF.

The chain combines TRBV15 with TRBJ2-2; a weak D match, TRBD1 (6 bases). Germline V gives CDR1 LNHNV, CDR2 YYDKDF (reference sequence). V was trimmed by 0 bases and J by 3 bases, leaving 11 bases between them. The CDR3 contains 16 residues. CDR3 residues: CATSRDHGQYTGELFF. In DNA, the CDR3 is TGTGCCACCAGCAGAGATCATGGACAGTACACCGGGGAGCTGTTTTTT.

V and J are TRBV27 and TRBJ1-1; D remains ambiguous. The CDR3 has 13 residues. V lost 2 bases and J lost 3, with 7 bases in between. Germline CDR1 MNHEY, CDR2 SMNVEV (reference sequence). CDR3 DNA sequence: TGTGCCAGCAGTTTAGGCGGTGACACTGAAGCTTTCTTT. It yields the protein CASSLGGDTEAFF.

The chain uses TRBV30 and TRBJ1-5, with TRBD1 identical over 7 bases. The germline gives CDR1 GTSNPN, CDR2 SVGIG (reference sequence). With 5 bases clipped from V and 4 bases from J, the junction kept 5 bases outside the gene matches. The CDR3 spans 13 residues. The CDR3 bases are TGTGCCTGGGCGGGACAGAGTAATCAGCCCCAGCATTTT. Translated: CAWAGQSNQPQHF.

The CDR3 here is CASTIDRANSPLHF. As DNA, the CDR3 is TGTGCCAGCACTATCGACAGGGCGAATTCACCCCTCCACTTT. This rearrangement joins TRBV2 to TRBJ1-6, with 7 positions matching TRBD1. Per germline, CDR1 SNHLY and CDR2 FYNNEI. V lost 7 bases to trimming and J lost 7 bases; unmatched junction nucleotides: 7. The CDR3 consists of 14 residues. Supplemented by reference TRBV2 and TRBJ1-6, the full variable domain reads EPEVTQTPSHQVTQMGQEVILRCVPISNHLYFYWYRQILGQKVEFLVSFYNNEISEKSEIFDDQFSVERPDGSNFTLKIRSTKLEDSAMYFCASTIDRANSPLHFGNGTRLTVT.

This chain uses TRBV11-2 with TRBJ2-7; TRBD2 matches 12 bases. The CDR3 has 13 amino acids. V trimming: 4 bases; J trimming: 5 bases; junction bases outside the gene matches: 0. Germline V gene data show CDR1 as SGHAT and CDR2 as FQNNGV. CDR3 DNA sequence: TGTGCCAGCAGCTGGACTAGCGGGGACGAGCAGTACTTC. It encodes CASSWTSGDEQYF.

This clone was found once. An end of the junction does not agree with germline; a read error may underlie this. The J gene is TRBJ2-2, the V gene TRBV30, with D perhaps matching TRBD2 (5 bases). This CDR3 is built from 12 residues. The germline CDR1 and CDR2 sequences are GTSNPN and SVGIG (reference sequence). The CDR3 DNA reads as TGTGCCTGGAGTTCAGGTAACCGGGGAGCTGTTTTT. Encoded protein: CAWSSGNRGAVF.

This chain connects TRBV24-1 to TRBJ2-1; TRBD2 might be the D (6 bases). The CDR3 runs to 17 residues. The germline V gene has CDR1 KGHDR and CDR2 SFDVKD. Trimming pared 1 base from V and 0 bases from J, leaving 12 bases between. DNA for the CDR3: TGTGCCACCAGTGATTTCCCAGGGCGGGGCTCCTACAATGAGCAGTTCTTC. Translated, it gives CATSDFPGRGSYNEQFF.

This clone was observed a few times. This CDR3 is CASSLSGGNANYGYTF. CDR3 bases: TGTGCCAGCTCTCTGAGCGGAGGGAATGCTAACTATGGCTACACCTTC. This chain uses TRBV18 with TRBJ1-2, with unresolved D. This CDR3 has 16 amino acids. Trimming stripped 6 bases from V and 0 bases from J, with 17 bases between. Germline V CDR1 and CDR2: KGHSH, LQKENI.

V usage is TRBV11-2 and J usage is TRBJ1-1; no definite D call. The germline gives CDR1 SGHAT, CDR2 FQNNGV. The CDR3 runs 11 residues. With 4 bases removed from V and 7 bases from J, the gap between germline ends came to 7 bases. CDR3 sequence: CASSSLSEAFF. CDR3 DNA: TGTGCCAGCAGCTCTTTGAGTGAAGCTTTCTTT.

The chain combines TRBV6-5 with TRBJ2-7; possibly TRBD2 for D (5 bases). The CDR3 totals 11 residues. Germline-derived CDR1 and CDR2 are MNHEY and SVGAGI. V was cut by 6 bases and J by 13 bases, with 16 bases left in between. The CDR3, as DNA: TGTGCCAGCAGGGGCCGGTTGGGAGAATACTTC. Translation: CASRGRLGEYF.

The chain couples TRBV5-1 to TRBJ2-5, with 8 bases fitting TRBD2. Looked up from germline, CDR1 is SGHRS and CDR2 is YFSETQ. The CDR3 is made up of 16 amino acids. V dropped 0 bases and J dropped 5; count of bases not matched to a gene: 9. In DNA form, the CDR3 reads TGCGCCAGCAGCTTGGCCGGGGGGGCGCAGGGGGAGACCCAGTACTTC. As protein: CASSLAGGAQGETQYF.

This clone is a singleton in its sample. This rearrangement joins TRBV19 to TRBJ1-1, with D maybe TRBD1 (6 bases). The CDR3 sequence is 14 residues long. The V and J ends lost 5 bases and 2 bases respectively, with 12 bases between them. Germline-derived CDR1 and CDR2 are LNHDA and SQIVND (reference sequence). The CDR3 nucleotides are TGTGCCAGTAGTTGGGCAGGGGAAAACACTGAAGCTTTCTTT. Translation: CASSWAGENTEAFF.

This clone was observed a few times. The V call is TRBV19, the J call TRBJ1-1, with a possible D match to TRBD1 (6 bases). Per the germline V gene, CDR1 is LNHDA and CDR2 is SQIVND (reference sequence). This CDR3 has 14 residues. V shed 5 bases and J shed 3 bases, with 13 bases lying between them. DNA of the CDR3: TGTGCCAGTAGTCCTATACAGGGACACACTGAAGCTTTCTTT. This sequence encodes CASSPIQGHTEAFF.

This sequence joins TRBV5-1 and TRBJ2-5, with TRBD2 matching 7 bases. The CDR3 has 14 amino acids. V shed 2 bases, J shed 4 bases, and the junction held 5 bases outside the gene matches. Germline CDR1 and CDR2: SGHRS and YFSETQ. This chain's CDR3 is CASSLSGVRETQYF. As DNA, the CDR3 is TGCGCCAGCAGCTTAAGCGGGGTGAGAGAGACCCAGTACTTC.